This T cell receptor (beta chain) was sequenced for a study of blood T cell repertoires in COVID-19. On the study more broadly: Italy, Spain and the United States were the sources of the convalescent and acute COVID-19 samples. In each case, the material was cDNA or gDNA derived from T cells, B-cell-depleted T cells, or PBMCs.

In the authors' methods: Nucleated cell counts were estimated from reference gene primer amplification. Method: immunoSEQ multiplex PCR; TCRdb's copy keeps in-frame clones and lacks some. For V, J and clone size, that table is used; D and trimming come from the DNA. The sample shows 50,000 to 65,000 clones, roughly 90% of them seen only once. Trimming took off 3 bases at V and 8 bases at J, with 16 bases between the two ends. This CDR3 is 13 amino acids long. Germline V gene lookup returns CDR1 SQVTM and CDR2 ANQGSEA. The genes are TRBV29-1 and TRBJ1-2, with TRBD1 as a possible D gene (6 bases). Material for sequencing was peripheral blood. The sequence came from a human donor in a cohort sampled during active COVID-19. The CDR3 bases are TGCAGCGTTGACAGGGGATATCTCAGCGGCTACACCTTC. This translates into CSVDRGYLSGYTF.